A selection of T cell receptor beta chains follows, all from one sample in a study of cytomegalovirus exposure and HLA in healthy donors. Libraries were prepared by immunoSEQ multiplex PCR; TCRdb keeps only in-frame clonotypes and omits some of them. The table lists around 140,000 clones, approximately 79% of them singletons. Specimen: PBMCs. The receptor source for this set is a man aged 50 or older in good health and CMV-seropositive. Each CDR3 is given with its conserved first and last residue. Each record gives: J gene, V gene, clone size, D gene, CDR3 DNA, CDR3 protein. The D gene is left open where the match is weak. Size values are once, few and many counts, or a class for expanded clones, and some rows have none.

J gene: TRBJ1-5
V gene: TRBV12-5
clone size: .
D gene: TRBD1
CDR3 DNA: TGTGCTAGTGGACCCGAGGCCGGGACAGGTTTAGACCAGCCCCAGCATTTT
CDR3 protein: CASGPEAGTGLDQPQHF

J gene: TRBJ2-7
V gene: TRBV6-6
clone size: .
D gene: .
CDR3 DNA: TGTGCCAGCAGTTACAACAGGGCCCCCTACGAGCAGTACTTC
CDR3 protein: CASSYNRAPYEQYF

J gene: TRBJ2-5
V gene: TRBV5-1
clone size: .
D gene: TRBD2
CDR3 DNA: TGCGCCAGCAGCTTGGTAGCGGGGCCAGAGACCCAGTACTTC
CDR3 protein: CASSLVAGPETQYF

J gene: TRBJ2-7
V gene: TRBV28
clone size: .
D gene: .
CDR3 DNA: TGTGCCAGCAGTTTGGTGCAGGGTTACGAGCAGTACTTC
CDR3 protein: CASSLVQGYEQYF

J gene: TRBJ1-5
V gene: TRBV18
clone size: .
D gene: .
CDR3 DNA: TGTGCCAGCTCACCCGGGGTGGGGGCTTATCAGCCCCAGCATTTT
CDR3 protein: CASSPGVGAYQPQHF

J gene: TRBJ2-4
V gene: TRBV6-1
clone size: few
D gene: .
CDR3 DNA: TGTGCCAGCAGTGAGCAGGGCTCGGCCAAAAACATTCAGTACTTC
CDR3 protein: CASSEQGSAKNIQYF

J gene: TRBJ1-6
V gene: TRBV19
clone size: .
D gene: TRBD1
CDR3 DNA: TGTGCCAGTAGCCGGACAGGGAGGGACAATTCACCCCTCCACTTT
CDR3 protein: CASSRTGRDNSPLHF

J gene: TRBJ2-1
V gene: TRBV20-1
clone size: .
D gene: .
CDR3 DNA: TGCAGTGCTGGTGCAGGGAATGAGCAGTTCTTC
CDR3 protein: CSAGAGNEQFF

J gene: TRBJ1-1
V gene: TRBV7-9
clone size: few
D gene: .
CDR3 DNA: TGTGCCAGCAGCCCTGGCGGAGTGAACACTGAAGCTTTCTTT
CDR3 protein: CASSPGGVNTEAFF

J gene: TRBJ2-5
V gene: TRBV5-1
clone size: .
D gene: TRBD2
CDR3 DNA: TGCGCCAGCAGCTTGGGCAGCGGGGGGGACGAGACCCAGTACTTC
CDR3 protein: CASSLGSGGDETQYF

J gene: TRBJ1-1
V gene: TRBV5-1
clone size: few
D gene: .
CDR3 DNA: TGCGCCAGCAGCTTGAGCAGGGGGAACACTGAAGCTTTCTTT
CDR3 protein: CASSLSRGNTEAFF

J gene: TRBJ1-5
V gene: TRBV5-8
clone size: .
D gene: TRBD1
CDR3 DNA: TGTGCCAGCAGCTTGGGGACGGACAGGTATCAGCCCCAGCATTTT
CDR3 protein: CASSLGTDRYQPQHF

J gene: TRBJ2-7
V gene: TRBV12-5
clone size: .
D gene: .
CDR3 DNA: TGTGCTAGTGGTTTGGTAGGGGATTACGAGCAGTACTTC
CDR3 protein: CASGLVGDYEQYF

J gene: TRBJ1-1
V gene: TRBV6-5
clone size: .
D gene: .
CDR3 DNA: TGTGCCAGCAGTCCCTCGGGGGAGGAAGCTTTCTTT
CDR3 protein: CASSPSGEEAFF

J gene: TRBJ2-2
V gene: TRBV7-6
clone size: once
D gene: TRBD2
CDR3 DNA: TGTGCCAGCAGCCCCGGTGGGCGACTAGCGGGGCGAAACACCGGGGAGCTGTTTTTT
CDR3 protein: CASSPGGRLAGRNTGELFF

J gene: TRBJ1-2
V gene: TRBV11-3
clone size: few
D gene: .
CDR3 DNA: TGTGCCAGCAGCTTAAACAGGGCGGGCTATGGCTACACCTTC
CDR3 protein: CASSLNRAGYGYTF

J gene: TRBJ2-7
V gene: TRBV28
clone size: .
D gene: TRBD2
CDR3 DNA: TGTGCCAGCAGGCGGGGGGCCTACGAGCAGTACTTC
CDR3 protein: CASRRGAYEQYF

J gene: TRBJ2-4
V gene: TRBV29-1
clone size: .
D gene: .
CDR3 DNA: TGCAGCGTTGCAGGGCAGGGGGCCAAAAACATTCAGTACTTC
CDR3 protein: CSVAGQGAKNIQYF

J gene: TRBJ2-1
V gene: TRBV9
clone size: .
D gene: .
CDR3 DNA: TGTGCCAGCAGCGTAGAGGGGACGGGGGTCCATGAGCAGTTCTTC
CDR3 protein: CASSVEGTGVHEQFF

J gene: TRBJ1-2
V gene: TRBV19
clone size: .
D gene: .
CDR3 DNA: TGTGCCAGTACTACTGCCGGACTCCAAGGGAGGGGCTACACCTTC
CDR3 protein: CASTTAGLQGRGYTF